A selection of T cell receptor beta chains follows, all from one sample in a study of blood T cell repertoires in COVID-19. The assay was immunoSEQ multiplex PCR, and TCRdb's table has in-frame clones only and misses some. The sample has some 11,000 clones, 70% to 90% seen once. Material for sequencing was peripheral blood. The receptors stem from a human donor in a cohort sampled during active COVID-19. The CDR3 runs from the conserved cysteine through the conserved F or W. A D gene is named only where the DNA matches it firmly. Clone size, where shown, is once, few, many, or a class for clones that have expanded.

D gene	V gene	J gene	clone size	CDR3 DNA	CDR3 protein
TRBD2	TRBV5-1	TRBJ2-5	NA	TGCGCCAGCAGCTCCGGGACTAGACTAGAGACCCAGTACTTC	CASSSGTRLETQYF
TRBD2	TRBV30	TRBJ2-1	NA	TGTGCCTGGAGGGCATCCGTTGGACTAGCGGGAATCAATGAGCAGTTCTTC	CAWRASVGLAGINEQFF
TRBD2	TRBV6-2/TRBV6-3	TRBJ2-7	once	TGTGCCAGCAGCTTTGGACTAGCGGGTACTTACGAGCAGTACTTC	CASSFGLAGTYEQYF
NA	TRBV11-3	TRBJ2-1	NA	TGTGCCAGCAGCTTAGTTACGGGGGAGCAGTTCTTC	CASSLVTGEQFF
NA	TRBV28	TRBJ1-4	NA	TGTGCCAGCAGTTTAACCCTCGGGACGGGAGGTTTGGCTAATGAAAAACTGTTTTTT	CASSLTLGTGGLANEKLFF
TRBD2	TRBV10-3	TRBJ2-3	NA	TGTGCCATCAGTGAAATGGTAGCGGGAGTGGCAGATACGCAGTATTTT	CAISEMVAGVADTQYF
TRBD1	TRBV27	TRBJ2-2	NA	TGTGCCAGCAGTTTAAGACAGGGGGCTTCCGCCGGGGAGCTGTTTTTT	CASSLRQGASAGELFF
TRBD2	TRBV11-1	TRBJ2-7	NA	TGTGCCAGCAGGGCCGGGACTACCTTCTACGAGCAGTACTTC	CASRAGTTFYEQYF
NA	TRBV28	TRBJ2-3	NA	TGTGCCAGCAGTCCCCTCGAGGTGACTAGCACAGATACGCAGTATTTT	CASSPLEVTSTDTQYF
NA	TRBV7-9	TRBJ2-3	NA	TGTGCCAGCAGCTTAGTCCGGGAGCCAGATACGCAGTATTTT	CASSLVREPDTQYF
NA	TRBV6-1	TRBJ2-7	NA	TGTGCCAGCAGTGAGGGGGCTAGCGGAGGACCTTACGAGCAGTACTTC	CASSEGASGGPYEQYF
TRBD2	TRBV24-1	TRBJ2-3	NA	TGTGCCACCAGTGGACTAGCCACAGATACGCAGTATTTT	CATSGLATDTQYF
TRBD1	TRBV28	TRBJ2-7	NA	TGTGCCAGCAGTTTGGGGACAGGGTCCTACGAGCAGTACTTC	CASSLGTGSYEQYF
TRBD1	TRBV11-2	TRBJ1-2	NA	TGTGCCAGCAGCTTCCCCGGGACAGGATACTATGGCTACACCTTC	CASSFPGTGYYGYTF
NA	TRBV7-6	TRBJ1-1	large	TGTGCCAGCAGCTTACGATGGGGAACAGGGGAAGCTTTCTTT	CASSLRWGTGEAFF
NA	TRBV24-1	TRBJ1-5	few	TGTGCCACCAGTGAAGGACAAGGCCAGCCCCAGCATTTT	CATSEGQGQPQHF
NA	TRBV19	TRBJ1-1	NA	TGTGCCAGTAGTATCCCGGGGGGGCACTACACTGAAGCTTTCTTT	CASSIPGGHYTEAFF
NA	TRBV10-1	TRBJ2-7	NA	TGCGCCAGCAGTGAGCGGACTGACGAGCAGTACTTC	CASSERTDEQYF
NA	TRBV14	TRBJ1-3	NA	TGTGCCAGCATCGGGAGCGGAAACACCATATATTTT	CASIGSGNTIYF
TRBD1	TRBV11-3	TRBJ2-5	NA	TGTGCCAGCAGCCCCGGGACAGACAACCAAGAGACCCAGTACTTC	CASSPGTDNQETQYF